The 27 T cell receptor beta chains in this list originate from one sample, sequenced in a study of T cell repertoires in cytomegalovirus infection. TCRdb re-derived calls from the reads in MiXCR, one entry per CDR3 protein. The repertoire holds almost 550,000 distinct CDR3 sequences, with approximately 15% as singletons. Material for sequencing was CD8+ T cells from PBMCs. All receptors come from a human donor in good health (CMV status not recorded). Some clones in this sample may be carry-over from other donors' samples.

Points on this clonotype: This sequence may be a read error, since a much larger clone differs from it by one base. A read error is likely, as this CDR3 ends without the conserved phenylalanine or tryptophan. The chain is built from TRBV4-2 and TRBJ2-6; D is uncertain. This CDR3 comprises 14 residues. Trimming took off 0 bases at V and 0 bases at J, with 0 bases between the two ends. Germline V gene lookup returns CDR1 LGHNA and CDR2 YNFKEQ. The CDR3 reads CASSQDSGANVLTL. The CDR3 coding sequence is TGTGCCAGCAGCCAAGACTCTGGGGCCAACGTCCTGACTTTA.

In the case of this clonotype: This clone may be a read error of a much larger clone one base away. The chain is built from TRBV19 and TRBJ2-1; no firm D call. Germline lookup yields CDR1 LNHDA and CDR2 SQIVND (reference sequence). The CDR3 consists of 14 residues. The CDR3 DNA follows: TGTGCCAGTAGTATAGATCTTCGGGTAAATGATCAGTTCTTC. Residues: CASSIDLRVNDQFF. The full variable domain, its missing parts supplied by reference TRBV19 and TRBJ2-1, is DGGITQSPKYLFRKEGQNVTLSCEQNLNHDAMYWYRQDPGQGLRLIYYSQIVNDFQKGDIAEGYSVSREKKESFPLTVTSAQKNPTAFYLCASSIDLRVNDQFFGPGTRLTVL.

This clonotype was detected ten times or more. The V and J genes are TRBV12-3 or TRBV12-4 and TRBJ1-4; D not certain. The germline V and J ends were trimmed by 3 bases and 8 bases, with 16 bases remaining between them. The CDR3 has 15 amino acids. The CDR3: CASSLRMDYTEKLFF. CDR3 DNA sequence: TGTGCCAGCAGTTTGAGAATGGACTACACCGAAAAACTGTTTTTT.

The chain links TRBV27 to TRBJ1-2, with D possibly TRBD1 on 5 matching bases. Germline values: CDR1 MNHEY, CDR2 SMNVEV (reference sequence). This CDR3 is built from 17 residues. The V end lost 2 bases, the J end lost 0 bases, and 16 bases lay between the germline ends. The CDR3 sequence: CASSLRTNSGANYGYTF. The CDR3, as DNA: TGTGCCAGCAGTTTAAGGACAAATTCGGGAGCTAACTATGGCTACACCTTC.

This clonotype was seen at least ten times. V is TRBV27 and J is TRBJ2-1, with a tentative D call TRBD1 (5 bases). Trimming removed 3 bases at V and 6 bases at J, with 12 bases between. The CDR3 has 14 residues. The germline V gene has CDR1 MNHEY and CDR2 SMNVEV (reference sequence). CDR3 bases: TGTGCCAGCAGTTTCCCTGGGGCTCTCAATGAGCAGTTCTTC. It encodes CASSFPGALNEQFF.

In its sample, this clonotype was seen many times. The chain employs TRBV12-3 or TRBV12-4 and TRBJ1-5; weak D call: TRBD1 (6 bases). Trimming cost V 6 bases and J 7 bases, with 10 bases left between them. The CDR3 is 12 residues long. The CDR3 region is CASRVGGQPQHF. The CDR3 DNA is TGTGCCAGCAGGGTGGGGGGCCAGCCCCAGCATTTT.

The chain has TRBV9 and TRBJ2-7; D perhaps matches TRBD1 (6 bases). Trimming stripped 0 bases from V and 3 bases from J, with 10 bases between. Germline V gene data show CDR1 as SGDLS and CDR2 as YYNGEE. The CDR3 loop spans 14 amino acids. CDR3 region: CASSVEVGGYEQYF. The CDR3 coding sequence is TGTGCCAGCAGCGTAGAGGTAGGGGGCTACGAGCAGTACTTC.

This clonotype was counted between two and nine times. The chain joins TRBV20-1 to TRBJ2-1, with a weak D call TRBD1 (5 bases). CDR1 and CDR2 (germline): DFQATT, SNEGSKA (reference sequence). This CDR3 spans 17 amino acids. Trimming cost V 4 bases and J 1 base, with 20 bases left between them. CDR3 amino acids: CSATIFRAGYSYNEQFF. The CDR3 nucleotides are TGCAGTGCTACCATCTTCCGGGCAGGGTATTCCTACAATGAGCAGTTCTTC.

This clonotype was seen a few times. V gene TRBV12-5 combines with J gene TRBJ1-6; no clear D. Trimming removed 4 bases from V and 10 bases from J, with 5 bases in between. The length of the CDR3 is 11 residues. Germline CDR1 and CDR2: LGHNT and FRNRAP. CDR3 loop: CASGSPSPLHF. For the CDR3, the DNA is TGTGCTAGTGGTTCCCCCTCACCCCTCCACTTT.

This clonotype has a single count. Given a much more abundant clone one base away, this may be a read error. The rearrangement joins TRBV6-5 to TRBJ1-6; D call uncertain. Germline CDR1 and CDR2: MNHEY and SVGAGI. The CDR3 loop spans 15 amino acids. CDR3 sequence: CANSYREGDHSPLHF. The CDR3 DNA reads TGTGCCAACAGTTATAGGGAGGGAGACCATTCACCCCTCCACTTT.

The table lists this clonotype with a few counts. CDR3 sequence: CASSPSTGGNTEAFF. For the CDR3, the DNA is TGTGCCAGCAGCCCCTCGACAGGAGGGAACACTGAAGCTTTCTTT. V and J are TRBV6-6 and TRBJ1-1, with D possibly matching TRBD1 (6 bases). Per germline, CDR1 MNHNY and CDR2 SVGAGI (reference sequence). There are 15 residues in the CDR3. The V end was cut by 6 bases, the J end by 1 base, with 15 bases between.

Many counts were recorded for this clonotype. V usage is TRBV6-1 and J usage is TRBJ2-5, with 8 bases that match TRBD1. Germline V gene lookup returns CDR1 MNHNS and CDR2 SASEGT. The CDR3 covers 13 residues. V lost 5 bases, J lost 5 bases, and 4 bases stayed unmatched. CDR3 loop: CASSLDRDETQYF. The CDR3 region has the DNA TGTGCCAGCAGTTTGGACAGGGACGAGACCCAGTACTTC.

This clonotype was counted a few times. This chain links TRBV27 with TRBJ1-2; D uncertain. In germline, CDR1 is MNHEY, CDR2 SMNVEV (reference sequence). Trimming removed 5 bases from V and 6 bases from J, with 13 bases in between. This CDR3 contains 13 residues. The CDR3 coding sequence is TGTGCCAGCAGTCCAGATCTCGTCAATGGCTACACCTTC. Its translation: CASSPDLVNGYTF.

This sequence joins TRBV9 and TRBJ1-2; no firm D call. The CDR3 covers 13 residues. V gave up 6 bases and J gave up 8 bases, with 17 bases separating them. CDR1 and CDR2 from the germline V gene are SGDLS and YYNGEE. In DNA, the CDR3 is TGTGCCAGCAAGGGAGGGATAGGATTGGGCTACACCTTC. Its protein is CASKGGIGLGYTF.

This clonotype came up a few times. The gene calls are TRBV24-1 and TRBJ2-5; 13 bases are a match to TRBD2. With V trimmed by 3 bases and J by 1 base, 4 bases remained unmatched. Per germline, CDR1 KGHDR and CDR2 SFDVKD. The CDR3 consists of 17 residues. In nucleotides, the CDR3 is TGTGCCACCAGTGATGAGGGGACTAGCGGGACCCAAGAGACCCAGTACTTC. Residues: CATSDEGTSGTQETQYF.

In its sample, this clonotype was seen once. At one of its ends the junction is not consistent with the germline gene, which may arise from a read error. The gene calls are TRBV5-4 and TRBJ2-2; D is undetermined. The germline CDR1 and CDR2 sequences are SGHNT and YYREEE (reference sequence). The CDR3 is 14 residues long. The CDR3, as DNA: TGTGCCAGCAGCCCTGACCGAGACACCAGGGAGCTGTTTTTT. It is translated as CASSPDRDTRELFF.

The rearrangement uses TRBV27 and TRBJ1-4; no reliable D call. The CDR3 totals 12 residues. V shed 3 bases and J shed 5 bases, with 4 bases lying between them. Germline V lookup: CDR1 MNHEY, CDR2 SMNVEV (reference sequence). Here the CDR3 reads CASSFGNEKLFF. CDR3 coding DNA: TGTGCCAGCAGTTTTGGGAATGAAAAACTGTTTTTT.

The chain carries TRBV7-6 and TRBJ2-2, with a tentative D call TRBD2 (5 bases). The V gene lost 4 bases and the J gene lost 4 bases, with 13 bases spanning the gap. The CDR3 consists of 15 residues. Germline V lookup: CDR1 SGHVS, CDR2 FNYEAQ. This CDR3 is CASSYDPGSTGELFF. CDR3 bases: TGTGCCAGCAGCTACGACCCGGGGAGCACCGGGGAGCTGTTTTTT.

The sample holds many counts of this clonotype. V is TRBV7-2 and J is TRBJ2-7; 8 nucleotides align to TRBD1. The trim removed 7 bases at V and 5 bases at J, leaving 10 bases unmatched. Germline CDR1 reads SGHTA; CDR2 reads FQGNSA. The CDR3 has 14 amino acids. CDR3 sequence (DNA): TGTGCCAGCAACCTTAATCACAGGGGGAACGAGCAGTACTTC. It codes for CASNLNHRGNEQYF.

This clonotype was detected ten times or more. The V and J genes are TRBV7-9 and TRBJ2-7; TRBD2 is a possible D gene (5 bases). Germline V gene data show CDR1 as SEHNR and CDR2 as FQNEAQ (reference sequence). With 6 bases removed from V and 4 bases from J, the gap between germline ends came to 16 bases. The length of the CDR3 is 14 residues. The DNA of the CDR3 is TGTGCCAGCAGGGACTTAAATATGGGGTACGAGCAGTACTTC. As protein: CASRDLNMGYEQYF. Full variable domain (outside the CDR3, taken from reference TRBV7-9 and TRBJ2-7): DTGVSQNPRHKITKRGQNVTFRCDPISEHNRLYWYRQTLGQGPEFLTYFQNEAQLEKSRLLSDRFSAERPKGSFSTLEIQRTEQGDSAMYLCASRDLNMGYEQYFGPGTRLTVT.

At least ten counts were recorded for this clonotype. The chain has TRBV7-9 and TRBJ1-4; 7 bases align to TRBD1. Germline CDR1 and CDR2: SEHNR and FQNEAQ (reference sequence). V shed 5 bases, J shed 6 bases, and the junction held 3 bases outside the gene matches. This CDR3 is built from 13 residues. CDR3 residues: CASSQGDDEKLFF. DNA of the CDR3: TGTGCCAGCAGCCAGGGGGATGATGAAAAACTGTTTTTT.

The chain combines TRBV19 with TRBJ1-5, with D possibly TRBD1 on 5 matching bases. The CDR3 consists of 15 residues. The V gene lost 6 bases and the J gene lost 0 bases, with 12 bases spanning the gap. Looked up from germline, CDR1 is LNHDA and CDR2 is SQIVND (reference sequence). The CDR3, as DNA: TGTGCCAGTAGCCGACAGTTAAATAGCAATCAGCCCCAGCATTTT. Protein: CASSRQLNSNQPQHF.

This clonotype has at least ten counts. J is TRBJ2-7 and V is TRBV5-6; 9 bases align to TRBD2. This CDR3 is 15 amino acids long. Germline V gene sequence: CDR1 SGHDT, CDR2 YYEEEE. With V trimmed by 4 bases and J by 4 bases, 9 bases remained unmatched. CDR3 in DNA: TGTGCCAGCAGCGGAAGCGGGGGGCTAGTATACGAGCAGTACTTC. Translated, it gives CASSGSGGLVYEQYF.

This clonotype was detected only a few times. V and J are TRBV28 and TRBJ2-1; TRBD2 matches at 9 bases. The germline gives CDR1 MDHEN, CDR2 SYDVKM. The CDR3 covers 15 residues. V trimming: 3 bases; J trimming: 5 bases; junction bases outside the gene matches: 5. The CDR3 nucleotides read TGTGCCAGCAGTTTCGGGGCTAGCGGGGACAATGAGCAGTTCTTC. It is translated as CASSFGASGDNEQFF.

The CDR3 loop is CASSLDPRQGGYTF. The CDR3 nucleotides read TGTGCCAGCAGCTTAGACCCCAGACAGGGGGGCTACACCTTC. The gene calls are TRBV11-2 and TRBJ1-2; TRBD1 matches at 8 bases. This CDR3 has 14 residues. V was pared by 0 bases and J by 8 bases, with 5 bases of the junction left unmatched. From germline, CDR1 is SGHAT and CDR2 FQNNGV.

This clonotype was counted many times. V and J are TRBV7-8 and TRBJ2-3; 12 nucleotides align to TRBD2. V lost 0 bases, J lost 0 bases, and 7 bases stayed unmatched. CDR1 and CDR2 from the germline V gene are SGHVS and FQNEAQ. The CDR3 is made up of 19 amino acids. CDR3 residues: CASSLALAGGRLSTDTQYF. The CDR3 nucleotides are TGTGCCAGCAGCTTAGCTCTAGCGGGAGGGAGGTTGAGCACAGATACGCAGTATTTT.

V and J are TRBV4-1 and TRBJ2-1; TRBD2 might be the D (5 bases). This CDR3 region has 16 residues. Germline V gene data show CDR1 as MGHRA and CDR2 as YSYEKL. V was pared by 2 bases and J by 4 bases, with 15 bases between. The CDR3 region has the DNA TGCGCCAGCAGCCAATCGGGATCCACCCCATACAATGAGCAGTTCTTC. It translates to CASSQSGSTPYNEQFF.